The source of this TCR beta chain is a study of blood T cell repertoires in COVID-19. Study-wide context: The analysed material was cDNA or gDNA that came from T cells, B-cell-depleted T cells, or PBMCs.

The V gene lost 1 base and the J gene lost 11 bases, with 14 bases spanning the gap. This CDR3 is 13 amino acids long. Germline V gene lookup returns CDR1 SGHVS and CDR2 FNYEAQ. In the source study's methods: Researchers report that nucleated cell counts were estimated from reference gene primer amplification. The repertoire was sequenced with immunoSEQ multiplex PCR; TCRdb's copy has only in-frame clones and lacks some. V, J and clone size reflect that table, while D and trimming were determined from the DNA. The table records about 180,000 clones, roughly nine tenths of them present only once. The sequencing input was peripheral blood. This clonotype originated in a man in his 70s with active or convalescent COVID-19. The chain recombines TRBV7-6 with TRBJ1-1; no clear D gene. The CDR3 region has the DNA TGTGCCAGCAGCTTAGGACCGGGTTCCTCGGCTTTCTTT. Translating gives CASSLGPGSSAFF.